This T cell receptor (beta chain) stems from a study of control samples from healthy donors and cancer patients. Data came from immunoSEQ multiplex PCR; TCRdb stores just in-frame clones and leaves some out. Of over 65,000 clones listed, 85% to 90% are singletons. Germline lookup yields CDR1 LNHDA and CDR2 SQIVND (reference sequence). Trimming cost V 4 bases and J 3 bases; bases outside gene matches: 3. This CDR3 has 14 amino acids. Input material: PBMCs. This TCR was sampled from a woman aged 50 to 60 with colorectal cancer. J is TRBJ1-2 and V is TRBV19; 9 bases line up with TRBD1. DNA for the CDR3: TGTGCCAGTAGTACATGGACAGGGGACTATGGCTACACCTTC. It codes for CASSTWTGDYGYTF.